The 11 T cell receptor beta chains listed next were all sequenced from one sample in a study of cytomegalovirus exposure and HLA in healthy donors. The PCR employed 60 Vbeta primers together with 13 Jbeta primers. Assay used: immunoSEQ multiplex PCR; TCRdb lists only in-frame clones, some missing. The sample has roughly 180,000 clones, just under 80% seen once. Source material: PBMCs. The receptors shown here come from a young man in good health and CMV-seronegative.

The genes are TRBV9 and TRBJ2-5; a possible D gene is TRBD1 (6 bases). Germline lookup yields CDR1 SGDLS and CDR2 YYNGEE. The V end was cut by 0 bases, the J end by 4 bases, with 16 bases between. CDR3 length: 16 residues. CDR3 coding DNA: TGTGCCAGCAGCGTAGGTCCAGGGGAGAGGACAGAGACCCAGTACTTC. Encoded protein: CASSVGPGERTETQYF.

The chain recombines TRBV19 with TRBJ2-7; 9 nucleotides agree with TRBD2. V trimming: 6 bases; J trimming: 1 base; junction bases outside the gene matches: 4. Germline V gene sequence: CDR1 LNHDA, CDR2 SQIVND (reference sequence). The CDR3 consists of 14 residues. Here the CDR3 DNA reads TGTGCCAGTAGAGGGCGGGAGGGTTCCTACGAGCAGTACTTC. It encodes CASRGREGSYEQYF. The full variable domain, completed using reference TRBV19 and TRBJ2-7, is DGGITQSPKYLFRKEGQNVTLSCEQNLNHDAMYWYRQDPGQGLRLIYYSQIVNDFQKGDIAEGYSVSREKKESFPLTVTSAQKNPTAFYLCASRGREGSYEQYFGPGTRLTVT.

The chain has TRBV5-6 and TRBJ1-4; D possibly corresponds to TRBD1 (5 bases). This CDR3 has 15 residues. Per the germline V gene, CDR1 is SGHDT and CDR2 is YYEEEE. Trimming left V 4 bases short and J 6 bases short, with 16 bases between. CDR3: CASSPVGGPDEKLFF. In DNA, the CDR3 is TGTGCCAGCAGCCCGGTCGGGGGTCCGGATGAAAAACTGTTTTTT.

The rearrangement uses TRBV7-2 and TRBJ2-7; D is unresolved. The CDR3 has 15 amino acids. The germline V gene encodes CDR1 SGHTA and CDR2 FQGNSA. Trimming removed 1 base at V and 5 bases at J, with 15 bases between. The DNA for the CDR3 is TGTGCCAGCAGCTTAGTGTTTCTTCCGGGTGACGAGCAGTACTTC. Translation: CASSLVFLPGDEQYF.

This clone was counted once. The V gene is TRBV5-5, the J gene TRBJ2-1, with unresolved D. The germline V gene encodes CDR1 SGHKS and CDR2 YYEKEE (reference sequence). CDR3 length: 15 amino acids. Trimming removed 5 bases at V and 3 bases at J, with 15 bases between. The CDR3 reads CASSPDRRFYNEQFF. CDR3 DNA: TGTGCCAGCAGTCCTGACCGGAGATTCTACAATGAGCAGTTCTTC.

This chain links TRBV9 with TRBJ2-3; TRBD2 agrees at 12 bases. The CDR3 spans 18 residues. Germline V CDR1 and CDR2: SGDLS, YYNGEE. The trim removed 4 bases at V and 6 bases at J, leaving 15 bases unmatched. CDR3 DNA: TGTGCCAGCAGCCCCGCCCGTCTAGCGGGAGGGGGTCCGGATACGCAGTATTTT. Amino acid sequence: CASSPARLAGGGPDTQYF.

The V and J genes are TRBV4-1 and TRBJ2-7; no clear D. The V gene lost 0 bases and the J gene lost 3 bases, with 9 bases spanning the gap. Germline V lookup: CDR1 MGHRA, CDR2 YSYEKL. This CDR3 contains 14 residues. CDR3 nucleotides: TGCGCCAGCAGCCAAGATACTAACTACTACGAGCAGTACTTC. Translation: CASSQDTNYYEQYF.

This chain uses TRBV5-6 with TRBJ2-7, with 8 bases lining up with TRBD1. J was trimmed by 2 bases and V by 5 bases; bases with no gene match: 9. CDR1 and CDR2 from the germline V gene are SGHDT and YYEEEE. The CDR3 extends over 15 amino acids. The CDR3 region is CASRKGTGRTYEQYF. The CDR3 coding sequence is TGTGCCAGCAGAAAAGGGACAGGAAGAACCTACGAGCAGTACTTC. Together with reference TRBV5-6 and TRBJ2-7, the CDR3 gives the full variable domain: DAGVTQSPTHLIKTRGQQVTLRCSPKSGHDTVSWYQQALGQGPQFIFQYYEEEERQRGNFPDRFSGHQFPNYSSELNVNALLLGDSALYLCASRKGTGRTYEQYFGPGTRLTVT.

The V gene is TRBV9, the J gene TRBJ2-3; a weak D match, TRBD2 (6 bases). Germline V CDR1 and CDR2: SGDLS, YYNGEE. CDR3 length: 14 amino acids. V was clipped by 0 bases and J by 6 bases, with 11 bases between them. The CDR3 bases are TGTGCCAGCAGCGTAGACCCCCTAGCGGATACGCAGTATTTT. Translation: CASSVDPLADTQYF.

Only one count was recorded for this clone. In DNA, the CDR3 is TGTGCCAGTAGTCGAGCGGGAGTTGGGTTCTTC. Translating gives CASSRAGVGFF. The chain is built from TRBV19 and TRBJ2-1, with 8 bases matching TRBD2. Per germline, CDR1 LNHDA and CDR2 SQIVND (reference sequence). The CDR3 is made up of 11 amino acids. Trimming cost V 5 bases and J 15 bases; bases outside gene matches: 6. The whole variable domain, filled in from reference TRBV19 and TRBJ2-1, reads DGGITQSPKYLFRKEGQNVTLSCEQNLNHDAMYWYRQDPGQGLRLIYYSQIVNDFQKGDIAEGYSVSREKKESFPLTVTSAQKNPTAFYLCASSRAGVGFFGPGTRLTVL.

J is TRBJ2-7 and V is TRBV6-5; 9 positions match TRBD1. The V and J ends lost 4 bases and 4 bases, in that order; junction bases with no gene match: 8. The CDR3 is 15 residues long. Germline CDR1 is MNHEY and CDR2 is SVGAGI. The CDR3 DNA reads as TGTGCCAGCAGTTCCCTAACAGGGGGCGTTTACGAGCAGTACTTC. This sequence encodes CASSSLTGGVYEQYF.